This TCR beta chain was obtained from a study of cytomegalovirus exposure and HLA in healthy donors. Overall study findings and caveats: TCR sequences were mostly rare, though some public TCRs occurred in many donors.

PCR employed 60 Vbeta and 13 Jbeta primers. Data came from immunoSEQ multiplex PCR; TCRdb stores just in-frame clones and leaves some out. This sample's table has about 210,000 clones. V gave up 5 bases and J gave up 2 bases, with 7 bases separating them. CDR1 and CDR2 (germline): SGHNT, YENEEA. The CDR3 totals 13 residues. A note on this clone: What it recognizes is unknown.

Material: PBMCs. The TCR comes from a woman in her 30s in good health and CMV-seropositive. The rearrangement uses TRBV11-3 and TRBJ1-3; maybe TRBD1 (5 bases). CDR3 in amino acids: CASSRQPGNTIYF. The CDR3, as DNA: TGTGCCAGCAGCCGACAGCCTGGAAACACCATATATTTT.